This record looks at one TCR beta chain sequence and its context. Its target is unknown. Clones were read by immunoSEQ multiplex PCR, and TCRdb kept only the in-frame ones, dropping some. The sample consists of tens of thousands of clones, about 71% of them appearing once. The record originates from a study of T cell clones after liver transplantation. In the study overall: TCRbeta sequencing after a pre-transplant mixed lymphocyte reaction identified graft-donor-reactive clones, later tracked in post-transplant blood.

Regarding the study as a whole: The donor-reactive repertoire was only partly measurable in two subjects, lacking donor cells. Small, mixed patient groups and varying post-transplant times limit these conclusions.

The V segment lost 2 bases and the J segment 2 bases; nucleotides outside the gene matches: 6. The CDR3 runs 15 residues. Per germline, CDR1 SGDLS and CDR2 YYNGEE. This TCR derives from a human patient who received a liver transplant. Some T cells may arise from the graft donor. Source: CD4+ T cells from blood, taken at the approximately 16-month timepoint. V gene TRBV9 combines with J gene TRBJ2-5; 7 nucleotides align to TRBD2. CDR3 sequence (DNA): TGTGCCAGCAGCGTTGGAGCGGGGACGCAAGAGACCCAGTACTTC. Its protein product is CASSVGAGTQETQYF.